The rows below give T cell receptor beta chains drawn from one sample of a study of T cell repertoires in ileal Crohn's disease. Some clones are missing from TCRdb's copy, which holds only in-frame ones; the method was immunoSEQ multiplex PCR. In the table there are about 13,000 clones, around 78% of which are singletons. The sample taken for sequencing was ileal tissue. The receptors were sampled from an adult with Crohn's disease. Both conserved end residues are part of each CDR3. The D gene is left open where the match is weak. Where a row states a size, it is once, few, many or the class of an expanded clone; other rows omit it.

>TRBV5-1|TRBD1|-|TRBJ1-2
CASSVGGTGAYGYTF
TGCGCCAGCAGCGTGGGGGGGACAGGGGCCTATGGCTACACCTTC
>TRBV6-1|-|-|TRBJ1-5
CASSAKGQLWINQPQHF
TGTGCCAGCAGTGCTAAGGGGCAGTTGTGGATCAATCAGCCCCAGCATTTT
>TRBV11-2|TRBD2|-|TRBJ2-5
CASSVSGRSQETQYF
TGTGCCAGCAGCGTTAGCGGGAGGTCCCAAGAGACCCAGTACTTC
>TRBV5-6|TRBD1|few|TRBJ2-3
CASRVNRGRSTDTQYF
TGTGCCAGCAGGGTCAACAGGGGGAGGAGCACAGATACGCAGTATTTT
>TRBV5-5|-|-|TRBJ1-2
CASSRRLDSLLGYTF
TGTGCCAGCAGCCGGAGACTGGACAGTCTTTTAGGCTACACCTTC
>TRBV5-1|-|-|TRBJ2-7
CASSLGLVEGQYF
TGCGCCAGCAGCTTGGGACTAGTTGAGGGGCAGTACTTC
>TRBV2|-|-|TRBJ2-5
CASSQGWETQYF
TGTGCCAGCTCACAGGGTTGGGAGACCCAGTACTTC
>TRBV9|-|-|TRBJ2-2
CASSVGVQASTGELFF
TGTGCCAGCAGCGTAGGGGTCCAGGCCTCAACCGGGGAGCTGTTTTTT
>TRBV6-4|TRBD1|-|TRBJ1-1
CASSDSGWERDRGLIKMRHTEAFF
TGTGCCAGCAGTGACTCTGGTTGGGAGCGGGACAGGGGATTGATAAAGATGCGGCACACTGAAGCTTTCTTT
>TRBV6-1|-|-|TRBJ1-2
CASSDKAGLYGYTF
TGTGCCAGCAGTGATAAGGCAGGTCTTTATGGCTACACCTTC
>TRBV5-1|-|-|TRBJ2-7
CASSSPTTTKITPYEQYF
TGCGCCAGCAGCTCGCCCACTACTACTAAGATTACACCCTACGAGCAGTACTTC
>TRBV15|TRBD2|-|TRBJ2-1
CATSRDLAGGPDRTYNEQFF
TGTGCCACCAGCAGAGATCTAGCGGGGGGCCCTGATAGGACCTACAATGAGCAGTTCTTC
>TRBV10-3|-|-|TRBJ1-6
CAISRQVYSYNSPLHF
TGTGCCATCAGTAGACAGGTTTACTCCTATAATTCACCCCTCCACTTT
>TRBV27|TRBD1|-|TRBJ2-1
CASSIQGNGEQFF
TGTGCCAGCAGTATACAGGGGAACGGGGAGCAGTTCTTC
>TRBV9|TRBD1|-|TRBJ1-1
CASSRGGQGLMGTEAFF
TGTGCCAGCAGTCGGGGGGGACAGGGGCTAATGGGCACTGAAGCTTTCTTT
>TRBV4-1|-|few|TRBJ1-2
CASSQGYGTPVGGNYGYTF
TGCGCCAGCAGCCAAGGCTACGGGACACCGGTAGGGGGTAACTATGGCTACACCTTC
>TRBV5-5|TRBD1|-|TRBJ1-5
CASSLRTGGSKPQHF
TGTGCCAGCAGCTTGCGGACAGGAGGTTCGAAGCCCCAGCATTTT
>TRBV27|TRBD1|-|TRBJ2-6
CASSYRDSRSSGANVLTF
TGTGCCAGCAGTTATAGGGACAGCCGTTCCTCTGGGGCCAACGTCCTGACTTTC
>TRBV19|TRBD1|-|TRBJ1-5
CASGPGTGGNQPQHF
TGTGCCAGTGGCCCCGGGACAGGGGGCAATCAGCCCCAGCATTTT